A single sample gave rise to the 10 T cell receptor beta chains below, sequenced in a study of cytomegalovirus exposure and HLA in healthy donors (TCRdb year 2017). Receptor amplification or capture employed the immunoSEQ multiplex PCR assay. For the multiplex PCR, a mixture combining 60 forward primers for TCR Vbeta segments and 13 reverse primers for TCR Jbeta segments was used. As stored in TCRdb, this immuneACCESS dataset retains in-frame rearrangements with V and J assigned. A fraction of the clones does not appear; measured against another copy, unresolved V genes explain less than half of the discrepancy, and the remainder lacks a known reason. The sample table contains about 160,000 clones; only one count was recorded for around 83% of them. The ten largest make up 7.5% to 9% of the sample. Sequenced material: PBMCs. All receptors derive from a male donor in good health and CMV-seropositive.

The V and J genes are TRBV4-1 and TRBJ2-1; D might be TRBD2 (6 bases). The CDR3 is made up of 13 amino acids. V lost 1 base, J lost 7 bases, and 8 bases lay in between. Germline V lookup: CDR1 MGHRA, CDR2 YSYEKL. CDR3 sequence reads: CASSQAGTNEQFF. The CDR3 bases are TGCGCCAGCAGCCAAGCAGGGACTAATGAGCAGTTCTTC.

This sequence joins TRBV7-5 and TRBJ1-5; the table names TRBD1, a call not compared with the DNA. TRBV7-5 is recorded as a pseudogene. The CDR3 spans 16 residues. Here the CDR3 reads CVRSLGTGRANQPQHF. In DNA form, the CDR3 reads TGTGTCAGAAGCTTAGGGACAGGGAGGGCGAATCAGCCCCAGCATTTT.

This clone was seen only once. This rearrangement joins TRBV2 to TRBJ2-2; D might be TRBD1 (5 bases). Per germline, CDR1 SNHLY and CDR2 FYNNEI. Trimming took 8 bases from V and 1 from J, leaving 17 bases between them. CDR3 length equals 16 residues. The CDR3 spells CASQVGPEMNTGELFF. In DNA form, the CDR3 reads TGTGCCAGCCAAGTGGGGCCGGAAATGAACACCGGGGAGCTGTTTTTT. Full variable domain (missing parts from reference TRBV2 and TRBJ2-2): EPEVTQTPSHQVTQMGQEVILRCVPISNHLYFYWYRQILGQKVEFLVSFYNNEISEKSEIFDDQFSVERPDGSNFTLKIRSTKLEDSAMYFCASQVGPEMNTGELFFGEGSRLTVL.

The chain recombines TRBV19 with TRBJ2-3, with D possibly being TRBD1 (5 bases). Germline V lookup: CDR1 LNHDA, CDR2 SQIVND (reference sequence). The V end lost 5 bases, the J end lost 6 bases, and 9 bases lay between the germline ends. The CDR3 is 12 amino acids. This CDR3 reads CASSPKGDTQYF. The CDR3 region has the DNA TGTGCCAGTAGTCCTAAGGGGGATACGCAGTATTTT.

The gene calls are TRBV2 and TRBJ2-7; D perhaps matches TRBD2 (6 bases). The CDR3 contains 15 residues. The germline V gene has CDR1 SNHLY and CDR2 FYNNEI. V was cut by 6 bases and J by 7 bases, with 22 bases left in between. The DNA of the CDR3 is TGTGCCAGCAGGGCCCGGTCGGGGGATTGGGGTGAGCAGTACTTC. Translation gives CASRARSGDWGEQYF.

J is TRBJ1-4 and V is TRBV7-2; 10 positions match TRBD1. The CDR3 is made up of 18 amino acids. From germline, CDR1 is SGHTA and CDR2 FQGNSA. Losses at the gene ends were 3 bases for V and 7 bases for J; bases not matched to a gene: 14. In nucleotides, the CDR3 is TGTGCCAGCAGCTTCACCGGGACAGGGGCGAGCAGGAGTGAAAAACTGTTTTTT. This gives the protein CASSFTGTGASRSEKLFF.

The chain has TRBV6-1 and TRBJ2-7, with TRBD2 matching 9 bases. The germline V gene encodes CDR1 MNHNS and CDR2 SASEGT. The CDR3 runs 13 residues. The V segment lost 7 bases and the J segment 7 bases; nucleotides outside the gene matches: 8. CDR3 bases: TGTGCCAGCACCGAGGGACTAGCTGGGGAGCAGTACTTC. This sequence encodes CASTEGLAGEQYF.

This chain joins TRBV6-1 and TRBJ2-5; D perhaps matches TRBD1 (6 bases). The DNA matches TRBJ2-7 better at its end, which makes the J call doubtful. Germline V gives CDR1 MNHNS, CDR2 SASEGT. The CDR3 is 13 residues long. Here the CDR3 reads CASSGQGTYEQYF. The CDR3 coding sequence is TGTGCCAGCAGTGGGCAGGGGACCTACGAGCAGTACTTC.

The V call is TRBV5-1, the J call TRBJ1-1, with 8 bases identical to TRBD1. This CDR3 region has 14 residues. The trim removed 7 bases at V and 1 base at J, leaving 6 bases unmatched. CDR1 SGHRS and CDR2 YFSETQ come from the germline V gene. The chain's CDR3 is CASGQGERNTEAFF. The CDR3 bases are TGCGCCAGCGGACAGGGCGAAAGGAACACTGAAGCTTTCTTT.

The chain has TRBV7-2 and TRBJ2-3; TRBD1 matches at 8 bases. This CDR3 region has 16 residues. Germline CDR1 SGHTA, CDR2 FQGNSA. V lost 5 bases, J lost 0 bases, and 7 bases stayed unmatched. The CDR3 loop reads CASSIQGAPSTDTQYF. CDR3 bases: TGTGCCAGCAGCATCCAGGGGGCGCCGAGCACAGATACGCAGTATTTT.